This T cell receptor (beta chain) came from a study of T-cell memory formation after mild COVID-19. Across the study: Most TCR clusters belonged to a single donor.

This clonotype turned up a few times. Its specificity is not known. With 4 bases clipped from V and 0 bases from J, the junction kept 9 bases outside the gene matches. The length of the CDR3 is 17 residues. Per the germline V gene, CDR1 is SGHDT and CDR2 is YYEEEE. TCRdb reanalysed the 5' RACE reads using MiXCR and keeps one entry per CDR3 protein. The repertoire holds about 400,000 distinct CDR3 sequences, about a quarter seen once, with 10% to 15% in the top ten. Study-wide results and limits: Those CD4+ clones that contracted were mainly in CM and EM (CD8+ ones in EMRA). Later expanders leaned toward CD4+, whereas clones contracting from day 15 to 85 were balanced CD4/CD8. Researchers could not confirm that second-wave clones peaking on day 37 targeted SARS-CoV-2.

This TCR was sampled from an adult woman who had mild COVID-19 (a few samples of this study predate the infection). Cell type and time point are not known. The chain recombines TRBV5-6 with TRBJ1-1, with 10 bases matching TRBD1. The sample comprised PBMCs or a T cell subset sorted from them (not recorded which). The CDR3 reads CASSPSTGGLVNTEAFF. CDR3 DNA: TGTGCCAGCAGCCCATCGACAGGGGGCCTAGTGAACACTGAAGCTTTCTTT.